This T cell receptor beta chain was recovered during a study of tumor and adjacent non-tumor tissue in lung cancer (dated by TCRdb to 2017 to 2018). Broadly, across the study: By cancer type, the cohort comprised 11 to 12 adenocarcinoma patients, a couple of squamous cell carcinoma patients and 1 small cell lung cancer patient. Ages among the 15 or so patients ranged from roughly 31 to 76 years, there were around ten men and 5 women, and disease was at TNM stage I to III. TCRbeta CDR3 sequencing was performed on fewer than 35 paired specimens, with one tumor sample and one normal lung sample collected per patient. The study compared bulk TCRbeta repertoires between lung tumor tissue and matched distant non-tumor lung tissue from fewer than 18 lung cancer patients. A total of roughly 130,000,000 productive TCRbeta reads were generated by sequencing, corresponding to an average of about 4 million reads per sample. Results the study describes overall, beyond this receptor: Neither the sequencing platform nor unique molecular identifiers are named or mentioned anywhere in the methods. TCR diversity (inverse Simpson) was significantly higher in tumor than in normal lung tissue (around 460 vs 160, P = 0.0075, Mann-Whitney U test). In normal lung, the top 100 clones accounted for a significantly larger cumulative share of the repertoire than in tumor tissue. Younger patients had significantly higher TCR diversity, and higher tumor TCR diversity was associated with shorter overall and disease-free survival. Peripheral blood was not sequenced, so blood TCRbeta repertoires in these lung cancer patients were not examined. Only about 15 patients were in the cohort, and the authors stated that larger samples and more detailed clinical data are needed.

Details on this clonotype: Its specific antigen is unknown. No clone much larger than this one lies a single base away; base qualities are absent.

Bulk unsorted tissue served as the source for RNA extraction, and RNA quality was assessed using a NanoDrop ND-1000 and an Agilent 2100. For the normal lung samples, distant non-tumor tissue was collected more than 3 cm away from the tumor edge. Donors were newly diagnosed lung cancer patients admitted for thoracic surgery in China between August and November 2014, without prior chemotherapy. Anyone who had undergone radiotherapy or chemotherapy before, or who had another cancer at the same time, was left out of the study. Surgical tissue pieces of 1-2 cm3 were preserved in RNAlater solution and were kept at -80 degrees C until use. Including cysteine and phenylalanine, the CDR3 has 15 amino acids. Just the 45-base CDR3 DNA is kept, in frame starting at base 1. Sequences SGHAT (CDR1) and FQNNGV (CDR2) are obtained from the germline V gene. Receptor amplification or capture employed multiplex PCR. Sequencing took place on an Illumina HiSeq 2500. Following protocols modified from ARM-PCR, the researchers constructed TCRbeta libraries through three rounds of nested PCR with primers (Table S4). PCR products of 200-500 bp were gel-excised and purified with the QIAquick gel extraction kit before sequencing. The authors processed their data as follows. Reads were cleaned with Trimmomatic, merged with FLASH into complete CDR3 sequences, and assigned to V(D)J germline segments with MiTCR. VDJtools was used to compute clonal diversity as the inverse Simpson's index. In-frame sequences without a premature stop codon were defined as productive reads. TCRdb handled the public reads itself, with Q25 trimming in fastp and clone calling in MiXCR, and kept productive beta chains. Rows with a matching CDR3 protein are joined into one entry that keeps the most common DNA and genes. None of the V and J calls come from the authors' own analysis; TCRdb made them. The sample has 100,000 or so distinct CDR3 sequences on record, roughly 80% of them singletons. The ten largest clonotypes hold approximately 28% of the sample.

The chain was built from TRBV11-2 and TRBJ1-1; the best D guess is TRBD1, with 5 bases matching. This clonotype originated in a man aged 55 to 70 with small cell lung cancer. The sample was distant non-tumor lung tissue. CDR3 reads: CISSLAAGMNTEAFF. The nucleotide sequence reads TGTATCAGCAGCTTAGCAGCAGGGATGAACACTGAAGCTTTCTTT.